Below are 11 T cell receptor beta chains sequenced from a single sample in a study of memory CD4+ T cells and cytomegalovirus serostatus (dated by TCRdb to about 2019). A FACSAria II was used to sort memory CD4+ T cells, defined as single viable CD3+CD4+CD8-CD45RO+ cells. The library was made by the immunoSEQ multiplex PCR assay. This is the immuneACCESS table as TCRdb keeps it, with only in-frame sequences that have V and J called. A part of the clones is gone; compared with another copy, unresolved V genes explain less than half, and the rest is unexplained. This sample holds over 40,000 clones; around 74% were observed only once. The ten largest clones add up to more than 0.95% of the sample. The sample was memory CD4+ T cells from blood. Receptors originate from an adult in good health and CMV-seropositive.

This clone has just one count. The CDR3 loop reads CASRTVDEETQYF. The CDR3 region has the DNA TGTGCCAGTCGGACAGTCGACGAAGAGACCCAGTACTTC. The chain is built from TRBV19 and TRBJ2-5; tentative D call: TRBD1 (6 bases). Trimming shortened V by 8 bases and J by 3 bases, and 13 bases separated the two germline ends. Germline V gene lookup returns CDR1 LNHDA and CDR2 SQIVND (reference sequence). The CDR3 loop spans 13 amino acids.

This clone was detected a few times. J is TRBJ2-1 and V is TRBV7-9; 9 bases agree with TRBD1. Per germline, CDR1 SEHNR and CDR2 FQNEAQ (reference sequence). The CDR3 is 17 amino acids. Losses at the gene ends were 5 bases for V and 5 bases for J; bases not matched to a gene: 13. CDR3 region: CASSLGAWDRVNNEQFF. In DNA, the CDR3 is TGTGCCAGCAGCCTAGGGGCCTGGGACAGGGTCAACAATGAGCAGTTCTTC.

This clone showed up just once. The chain couples TRBV27 to TRBJ2-5; D is perhaps TRBD2 (6 bases). Germline CDR1 MNHEY, CDR2 SMNVEV (reference sequence). The CDR3 loop spans 15 amino acids. The germline V and J ends were trimmed by 8 bases and 3 bases, with 19 bases remaining between them. CDR3 amino acids: CASGPRWGGEETQYF. For the CDR3, the DNA is TGTGCCAGCGGACCGAGGTGGGGAGGAGAAGAGACCCAGTACTTC.

The gene calls are TRBV5-6 and TRBJ1-6; weak D call: TRBD1 (5 bases). V lost 4 bases to trimming and J lost 4 bases, with 21 bases between them. This CDR3 contains 18 residues. CDR1 and CDR2 from the germline V gene are SGHDT and YYEEEE. CDR3 nucleotides: TGTGCCAGCAGCCAGGATATGGGGAGGGGTAGATATAATTCACCCCTCCACTTT. This translates into CASSQDMGRGRYNSPLHF. Filled out from reference TRBV5-6 and TRBJ1-6, the complete variable domain reads DAGVTQSPTHLIKTRGQQVTLRCSPKSGHDTVSWYQQALGQGPQFIFQYYEEEERQRGNFPDRFSGHQFPNYSSELNVNALLLGDSALYLCASSQDMGRGRYNSPLHFGNGTRLTVT.

This clone was seen only a few times. This sequence joins TRBV18 and TRBJ1-1; D is uncertain. The CDR3 runs to 14 residues. The germline V gene has CDR1 KGHSH and CDR2 LQKENI. V was shortened by 4 bases and J by 0 bases, with 9 bases between the two germline ends. The CDR3 coding sequence is TGTGCCAGCTCACGTACCGGGATGAACACTGAAGCTTTCTTT. It translates to CASSRTGMNTEAFF.

The J gene is TRBJ1-1, the V gene TRBV5-1; no clear D. The ends were cut back, 0 bases at V and 1 base at J, with 7 bases in the middle. Per the germline V gene, CDR1 is SGHRS and CDR2 is YFSETQ. This CDR3 has 14 residues. The CDR3 region has the DNA TGCGCCAGCAGCTTGGATCCAGGGAACACTGAAGCTTTCTTT. This sequence encodes CASSLDPGNTEAFF.

This sequence joins TRBV27 and TRBJ1-1; a possible D gene is TRBD1 (6 bases). V lost 5 bases and J lost 6, with 16 bases in between. There are 14 residues in the CDR3. CDR1 MNHEY and CDR2 SMNVEV come from the germline V gene (reference sequence). The chain's CDR3 is CASSRWGGRAEAFF. CDR3 coding DNA: TGTGCCAGCAGTCGCTGGGGGGGGCGGGCTGAAGCTTTCTTT.

The chain combines TRBV6-1 with TRBJ2-2, with D perhaps TRBD2 (6 bases). V was clipped by 8 bases and J by 7 bases, with 14 bases between them. The CDR3 extends over 13 amino acids. Germline V gene data show CDR1 as MNHNS and CDR2 as SASEGT. The CDR3 region has the DNA TGTGCCAGCTCGCGGGGTCGGGGCGGGGAGCTGTTTTTT. This gives the protein CASSRGRGGELFF.

This clone was detected a few times. DNA for the CDR3: TGTGCCGCCGGGGCTGACGAGGAGGAAAAACTGTTTTTT. Translating gives CAAGADEEEKLFF. The J gene is TRBJ1-4, the V gene TRBV2, with D tentatively TRBD1 (5 bases). V lost 11 bases, J lost 8 bases, and 18 bases lay in between. Germline CDR1 and CDR2: SNHLY and FYNNEI. The CDR3 sequence is 13 residues long.

The chain employs TRBV20-1 and TRBJ1-2; D not certain. V was pared by 2 bases and J by 4 bases, with 5 bases between. CDR3 length: 11 residues. Germline-derived CDR1 and CDR2 are DFQATT and SNEGSKA (reference sequence). CDR3 protein: CSARMAYGYTF. DNA of the CDR3: TGCAGTGCTAGAATGGCCTATGGCTACACCTTC.

The chain joins TRBV7-2 to TRBJ2-1; D perhaps matches TRBD2 (7 bases). The CDR3 runs to 14 residues. Germline V lookup: CDR1 SGHTA, CDR2 FQGNSA. V lost 1 base and J lost 13, with 17 bases in between. The CDR3 sequence: CASSLEFVGGGQFF. The CDR3 DNA reads TGTGCCAGCAGCTTAGAGTTTGTCGGCGGGGGCCAGTTCTTC.